This is a list of T cell receptor beta chains from one sample in a study of CD8+ T cells in alopecia areata. Assay used: immunoSEQ multiplex PCR; TCRdb lists only in-frame clones, some missing. The sample has over 150,000 clones; 55% to 75% are singletons. The sequencing here drew on CD4+ T cells sorted from blood, taken at week 24, from a patient treated with tofacitinib. The receptors here all came from a human donor with alopecia areata. The CDR3 runs from the conserved cysteine through the conserved F or W. The D gene is left open where the match is weak. The size of a clone is reported for some rows only, either as once, few or many, or as a class for expanded clones.

length	D	size	V	J	DNA	CDR3
12	-	few	TRBV29-1	TRBJ2-4	TGCAGCGTTGAACAGGGGCTAAACATTCAGTACTTC	CSVEQGLNIQYF
14	TRBD1	-	TRBV5-1	TRBJ2-7	TGCGCCAGCAGCATCGGACAGGGGGCGTTAGAGCAGTACTTC	CASSIGQGALEQYF
15	-	-	TRBV6-5	TRBJ2-7	TGTGCCAGCAGTTACGCCGGGACGGGACCCTACGAGCAGTACTTC	CASSYAGTGPYEQYF
13	-	-	TRBV29-1	TRBJ1-5	TGCAGCGTTGGACAGAAAATCAATCAGCCCCAGCATTTT	CSVGQKINQPQHF
13	-	-	TRBV30	TRBJ1-1	TGTGCCTGGATTCGTGGGGGGGCAAAAGAAGCTTTCTTT	CAWIRGGAKEAFF
15	TRBD1	-	TRBV7-6	TRBJ1-3	TGTGCCAGCAGCTCACAGGGGGCCTCTGGAAACACCATATATTTT	CASSSQGASGNTIYF
13	-	few	TRBV27	TRBJ1-2	TGTGCCAGCAGTTCGACAGCTAACTATGGCTACACCTTC	CASSSTANYGYTF
15	-	-	TRBV11-2	TRBJ1-4	TGTGCCAGCAGCTACAATCCAGGGCCGGGAGAAAAACTGTTTTTT	CASSYNPGPGEKLFF
14	TRBD1	-	TRBV5-1	TRBJ2-2	TGCGCCAGCAGTCTATACCGGGACAGCGGGGAGCTGTTTTTT	CASSLYRDSGELFF
14	-	-	TRBV4-1	TRBJ2-1	TGCGCCAGCAGCCAAGTGGATGGGGAGTATGAGCAGTTCTTC	CASSQVDGEYEQFF
13	-	-	TRBV30	TRBJ2-7	TGTGCCTGGAACCCAGGTTCCTCCTACGAGCAGTACTTC	CAWNPGSSYEQYF
18	TRBD2	few	TRBV2	TRBJ2-7	TGTGCCAGCAGTGAAGTCCCTAGCGGGATTTTCGGGAACTACGAGCAGTACTTC	CASSEVPSGIFGNYEQYF
15	TRBD2	few	TRBV29-1	TRBJ2-2	TGCAGCGTTGGGGGGACTAGCACGAACACCGGGGAGCTGTTTTTT	CSVGGTSTNTGELFF
13	-	-	TRBV30	TRBJ2-7	TGTGCCTGGAGTGCAGGGGATGCGGGCGAGCAGTACTTC	CAWSAGDAGEQYF
13	-	-	TRBV4-1	TRBJ1-3	TGCGCCAGCAGCCAAGATACCGGGACACCTTCATATTTT	CASSQDTGTPSYF
12	-	-	TRBV29-1	TRBJ2-5	TGCAGCGTTGTTTCTGGGAGTGAGACCCAGTACTTC	CSVVSGSETQYF
13	TRBD1	-	TRBV23-1	TRBJ2-7	TGCGCCAGCAGTCAGAGACAGGGGTCCGAGCAGTACTTC	CASSQRQGSEQYF
14	TRBD2	-	TRBV2	TRBJ2-7	TGTGCCAGCAGTGGTCTAGCGGGGGGGCGCGAGCAGTACTTC	CASSGLAGGREQYF
18	TRBD1	-	TRBV19	TRBJ1-2	TGTGCCAGTAGTGGAGGGCAGGGGGCGCAAGTCGGGAACTATGGCTACACCTTC	CASSGGQGAQVGNYGYTF
15	TRBD2	-	TRBV29-1	TRBJ2-3	TGCAGCGTCGTCCCGCGGGGGGCTAGCACAGATACGCAGTATTTT	CSVVPRGASTDTQYF
13	-	-	TRBV5-6	TRBJ1-2	TGTGCCAGCAGCCCCCCCAGTGTGGTGGGCTACACCTTC	CASSPPSVVGYTF
15	-	once	TRBV15	TRBJ2-6	TGTGCCACCAGCAGAGACAGGACTGGGGCCAACGTCCTGACTTTC	CATSRDRTGANVLTF
15	-	-	TRBV7-8	TRBJ2-1	TGTGCCAGCAGCCTTCTCCGAGGTCGGGGAAATGAGCAGTTCTTC	CASSLLRGRGNEQFF
15	-	-	TRBV5-1	TRBJ2-5	TGCGCCAGCAGCTTGATGGGATCGTCTCCAGAGACCCAGTACTTC	CASSLMGSSPETQYF
13	-	-	TRBV29-1	TRBJ2-3	TGCAGCGTTGAGTCTATAGGGGGTGATACGCAGTATTTT	CSVESIGGDTQYF
14	-	-	TRBV25-1	TRBJ2-7	TGTGCCAGCAGTGAGGGCGGACACTCCTACGAGCAGTACTTC	CASSEGGHSYEQYF
13	-	-	TRBV29-1	TRBJ2-7	TGCAGCGTTGAGTCGGGGGGCGGCTACGAGCAGTACTTC	CSVESGGGYEQYF
13	-	once	TRBV18	TRBJ2-7	TGTGCCAGCTCACCAAGAGCAGGATACGAGCAGTACTTC	CASSPRAGYEQYF
14	-	few	TRBV7-9	TRBJ2-2	TGTGCCAGCAGCTCATCACCGAACACCGGGGAGCTGTTTTTT	CASSSSPNTGELFF
13	-	-	TRBV30	TRBJ1-5	TGTGCCTGGAGTGTTGGGGTGGAGCAGCCCCAGCATTTT	CAWSVGVEQPQHF
14	TRBD1	-	TRBV2	TRBJ2-5	TGTGCCAGCAGGGAGGACAGGGGCCAAGAGACCCAGTACTTC	CASREDRGQETQYF
14	-	few	TRBV5-1	TRBJ1-2	TGCGCCAGCAGCTTGAGTTGGGACCACTATGGCTACACCTTC	CASSLSWDHYGYTF
15	TRBD1	-	TRBV2	TRBJ1-2	TGTGCCAGCAGTCCCGGGACAGGGGGCGGGGGTGGCTACACCTTC	CASSPGTGGGGGYTF
14	-	-	TRBV30	TRBJ1-2	TGTGCCTGGAGTGTAGTTTTTGGGGATTATGGCTACACCTTC	CAWSVVFGDYGYTF
12	-	-	TRBV9	TRBJ2-1	TGTGCCAGCAGCGTAGCGGGGTATGAGCAGTTCTTC	CASSVAGYEQFF
11	-	-	TRBV19	TRBJ1-2	TGTGCCAGTAGTCTATTGGGTGGCTACACCTTC	CASSLLGGYTF
13	TRBD2	-	TRBV29-1	TRBJ2-3	TGCAGCGCTCCACGCGGGGGGTCAGATACGCAGTATTTT	CSAPRGGSDTQYF
12	-	-	TRBV4-1	TRBJ2-7	TGCGCCAGCAGCCAAGGGGGTGGGGAGCAGTACTTC	CASSQGGGEQYF
16	-	-	TRBV15	TRBJ2-7	TGTGCCACCAGCAGGGATACGGCAGGGGCGGGGGTCGAGCAGTACTTC	CATSRDTAGAGVEQYF
12	-	once	TRBV30	TRBJ2-1	TGTGCCTGGAACCAGGGGTACAATGAGCAGTTCTTC	CAWNQGYNEQFF
17	-	few	TRBV2	TRBJ2-6	TGTGCCAGCAGTGAGGTCCCTTTGGGAACTGGGGCCAACGTCCTGACTTTC	CASSEVPLGTGANVLTF
15	-	few	TRBV2	TRBJ2-1	TGTGCCAGCGGGCGGACAGTTAGCGTAGAACCGGAGCAGTTCTTC	CASGRTVSVEPEQFF
17	-	-	TRBV13	TRBJ2-7	TGTGCCAGCAGCCTCCCATCTTCCGACAGACGCCCCTACGAGCAGTACTTC	CASSLPSSDRRPYEQYF
12	-	few	TRBV6-5	TRBJ2-3	TGTGCCAGCAGTTCTAACACAGATACGCAGTATTTT	CASSSNTDTQYF
16	-	-	TRBV13	TRBJ2-5	TGTGCCAGCAGCTTAGACAGGGGACTACGGAAAGAGACCCAGTACTTC	CASSLDRGLRKETQYF
15	-	-	TRBV29-1	TRBJ2-3	TGCAGCGTTGAAGATCTGGGGCAGGCCCAAGATACGCAGTATTTT	CSVEDLGQAQDTQYF
16	-	-	TRBV15	TRBJ2-1	TGTGCCACCACGGTTAATACAGGTCTCTCCTACAATGAGCAGTTCTTC	CATTVNTGLSYNEQFF
14	TRBD1	few	TRBV11-2	TRBJ1-1	TGTGCCAGCAGCTTCAGGACAGGGGGCTTTGAAGCTTTCTTT	CASSFRTGGFEAFF
14	TRBD1	-	TRBV10-3	TRBJ2-1	TGTGCCATCAGTGGGACAGGGTATCCGGATGAGCAGTTCTTC	CAISGTGYPDEQFF
13	-	few	TRBV2	TRBJ2-7	TGTGCCAGCGAAAGAGGGATGGGTTTTGAGCAGTACTTC	CASERGMGFEQYF
12	-	-	TRBV6-1	TRBJ1-5	TGTGCCAGCAGTCGAAGCAATCAGCCCCAGCATTTT	CASSRSNQPQHF
11	-	once	TRBV5-6	TRBJ1-1	TGTGCCAGCAGCTGGAGCACTGAAGCTTTCTTT	CASSWSTEAFF
15	-	-	TRBV7-9	TRBJ2-3	TGTGCCAGCACTCTTGGGGGGACTAGCACAGATACGCAGTATTTT	CASTLGGTSTDTQYF
13	-	once	TRBV7-9	TRBJ1-2	TGTGCCAGCAGCCCTAGGGGCGTCTATGGCTACACCTTC	CASSPRGVYGYTF
15	-	-	TRBV2	TRBJ1-2	TGTGCCAGCAGGAGGGGCGTATCTGCTAACTATGGCTACACCTTC	CASRRGVSANYGYTF
15	-	few	TRBV4-1	TRBJ1-3	TGCGCCAGCAGCCAAGAAGCCTTCTCTGGAAACACCATATATTTT	CASSQEAFSGNTIYF
11	-	-	TRBV2	TRBJ2-7	TGTGCCAGCAGTGTGACCTACGAGCAGTACTTC	CASSVTYEQYF
15	-	few	TRBV29-1	TRBJ1-2	TGCAGCGTTGGACCCCGTGCACAGGGAAACTATGGCTACACCTTC	CSVGPRAQGNYGYTF